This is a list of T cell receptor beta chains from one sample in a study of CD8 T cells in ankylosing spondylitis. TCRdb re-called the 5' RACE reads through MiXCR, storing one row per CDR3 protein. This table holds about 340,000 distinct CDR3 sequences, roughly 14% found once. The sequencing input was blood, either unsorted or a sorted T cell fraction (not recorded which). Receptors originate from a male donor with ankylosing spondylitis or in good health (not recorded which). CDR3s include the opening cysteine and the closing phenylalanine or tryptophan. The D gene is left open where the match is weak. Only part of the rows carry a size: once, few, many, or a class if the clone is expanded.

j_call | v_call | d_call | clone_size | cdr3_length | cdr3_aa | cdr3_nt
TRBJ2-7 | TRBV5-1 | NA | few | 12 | CASSWLQGEQYF | TGCGCCAGCAGCTGGCTACAGGGAGAGCAGTACTTC
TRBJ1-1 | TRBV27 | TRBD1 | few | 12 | CASSSVGTDAFF | TGTGCCAGCAGTTCGGTGGGGACAGACGCTTTCTTT
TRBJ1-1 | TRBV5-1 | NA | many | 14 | CASSPFGGNTEAFF | TGCGCCAGCAGCCCCTTCGGCGGGAACACTGAAGCTTTCTTT
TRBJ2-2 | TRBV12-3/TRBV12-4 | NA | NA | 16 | CASSPDGELRTGELFF | TGTGCCAGCAGTCCTGATGGGGAATTGAGAACCGGGGAGCTGTTTTTT
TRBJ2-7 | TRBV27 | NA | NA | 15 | CASSSRTGGPYEQYF | TGTGCCAGCAGTTCTCGGACAGGAGGGCCCTACGAGCAGTACTTC
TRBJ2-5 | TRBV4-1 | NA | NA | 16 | CASSPLPAGLMETQYF | TGCGCCAGCAGCCCTCTACCGGCTGGGCTTATGGAGACCCAGTACTTC
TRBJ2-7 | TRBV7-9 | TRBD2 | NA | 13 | CASTRGRGGEQYF | TGTGCCAGCACTCGCGGGAGGGGAGGCGAGCAGTACTTC
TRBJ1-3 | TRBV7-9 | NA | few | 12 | CASSYPRDTIYF | TGTGCCAGCAGCTACCCAAGGGACACCATATATTTT
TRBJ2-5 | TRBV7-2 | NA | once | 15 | CASSLSSGLGETQYF | TGTGCCAGCAGCCTAAGTTCGGGCCTGGGGGAGACCCAGTACTTC
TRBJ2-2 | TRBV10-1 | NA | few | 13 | CASSVGSTGELFF | TGCGCCAGCAGTGTTGGTTCCACCGGGGAGCTGTTTTTT
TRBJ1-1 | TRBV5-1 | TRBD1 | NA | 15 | CASSKGDRGNTEAFF | TGCGCCAGCAGCAAGGGGGACAGGGGGAACACTGAAGCTTTCTTT
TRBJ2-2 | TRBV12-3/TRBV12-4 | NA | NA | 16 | CASSLGTPPNTGELFF | TGTGCCAGCAGTTTGGGGACACCACCGAACACCGGGGAGCTGTTTTTT
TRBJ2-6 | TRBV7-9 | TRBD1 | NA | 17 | CANSPGTALSRANVLTF | TGTGCCAACTCCCCTGGGACAGCCCTTTCGAGGGCCAACGTCCTGACTTTC
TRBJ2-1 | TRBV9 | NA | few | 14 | CASSHGAGLNEQFF | TGTGCCAGCTCCCACGGGGCGGGGCTCAATGAGCAGTTCTTC
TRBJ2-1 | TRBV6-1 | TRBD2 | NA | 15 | CASKVEGGGAYEQFF | TGTGCCAGCAAAGTCGAGGGCGGGGGGGCCTATGAGCAGTTCTTC